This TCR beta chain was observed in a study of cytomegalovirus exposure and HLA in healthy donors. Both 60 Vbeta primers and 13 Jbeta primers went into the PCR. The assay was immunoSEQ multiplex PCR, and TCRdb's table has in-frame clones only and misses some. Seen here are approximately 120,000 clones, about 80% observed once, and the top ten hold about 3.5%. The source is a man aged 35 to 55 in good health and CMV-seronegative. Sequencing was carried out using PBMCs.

CDR3 coding DNA: TGTGCCAGCAGTTCCACGGGGACTGGAAACACCATATATTTT. Its protein product is CASSSTGTGNTIYF. This chain uses TRBV6-5 with TRBJ1-3, with no clear D. Germline values: CDR1 MNHEY, CDR2 SVGAGI. The CDR3 is 14 amino acids. Trimming took 4 bases from V and 2 from J, leaving 9 bases between them.